This T cell receptor beta chain was observed in a study of blood T cell repertoires in COVID-19. Study overall: COVID-19 samples collected from the United States, Italy and Spain covered acute and convalescent phases. Nucleic acid was either cDNA or gDNA, and it came from T cells, B-cell-depleted T cells, or PBMCs.

Source study methods: Scientists estimated how many nucleated cells there were by amplifying reference gene primers. TCRdb keeps only in-frame clones here, not all; method: immunoSEQ multiplex PCR. From that table come the V and J calls and clone size; the DNA was used to work out D and trimming. The repertoire holds about 270,000 clones, roughly 85% seen once, with approximately 12% in the top ten. The trim removed 5 bases at V and 7 bases at J, leaving 15 bases unmatched. Germline lookup yields CDR1 SGHNT and CDR2 YYREEE (reference sequence). The CDR3 is 16 residues long. Sequencing was performed on peripheral blood. The chain links TRBV5-4 to TRBJ2-1, with TRBD2 matching 7 bases. The source of this sequence is a human donor in a cohort sampled during active COVID-19. The CDR3 DNA reads TGTGCCAGCAGGGCTGAGGCTAGCGGAGGCAGAAATGAGCAGTTCTTC. Protein sequence: CASRAEASGGRNEQFF.